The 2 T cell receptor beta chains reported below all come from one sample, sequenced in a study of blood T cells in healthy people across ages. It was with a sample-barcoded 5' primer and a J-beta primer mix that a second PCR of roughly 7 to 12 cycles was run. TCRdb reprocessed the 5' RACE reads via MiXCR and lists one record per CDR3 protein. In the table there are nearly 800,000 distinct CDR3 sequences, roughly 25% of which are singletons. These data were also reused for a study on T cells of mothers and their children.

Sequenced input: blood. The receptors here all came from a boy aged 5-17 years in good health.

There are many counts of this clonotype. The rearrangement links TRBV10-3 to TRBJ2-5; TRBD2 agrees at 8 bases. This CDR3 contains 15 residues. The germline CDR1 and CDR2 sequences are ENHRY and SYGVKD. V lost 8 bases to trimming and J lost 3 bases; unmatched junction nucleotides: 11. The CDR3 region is CAIASTGTRKETQYF. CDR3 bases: TGTGCCATCGCATCAACCGGGACTAGAAAAGAGACCCAGTACTTC.

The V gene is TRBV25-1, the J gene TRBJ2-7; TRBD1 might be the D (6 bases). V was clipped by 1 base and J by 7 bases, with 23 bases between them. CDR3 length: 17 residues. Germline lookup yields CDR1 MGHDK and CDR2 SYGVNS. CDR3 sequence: CASSELRSTGKLGEQYF. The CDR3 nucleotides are TGTGCCAGCAGTGAATTGCGGTCGACAGGAAAACTGGGAGAGCAGTACTTC.